The 25 T cell receptor beta chains below come from one sample, sequenced in a study of T cell repertoires in cytomegalovirus infection. TCRdb used MiXCR to reprocess the reads, holding one entry per CDR3 protein. The top ten hold around 3% of the sample, which has about 740,000 distinct CDR3 sequences, 35% to 40% seen once. What was sequenced was PBMCs. These receptors all come from a human donor in good health (CMV status not recorded). Some clones in this sample may be carry-over from other donors' samples.

V and J are TRBV5-5 and TRBJ2-5; 8 positions agree with TRBD2. Germline V gene sequence: CDR1 SGHKS, CDR2 YYEKEE (reference sequence). This CDR3 has 16 amino acids. The V segment lost 1 base and the J segment 5 bases; nucleotides outside the gene matches: 10. The CDR3 sequence: CASSLRGSGSFETQYF. The DNA of the CDR3 is TGTGCCAGCAGCTTGAGGGGCAGCGGGAGTTTTGAGACCCAGTACTTC.

Only a few counts were recorded for this clonotype. This chain connects TRBV12-3 or TRBV12-4 to TRBJ2-7; the D gene is possibly TRBD2 (6 bases). The CDR3 has 12 amino acids. The germline V and J ends were trimmed by 10 bases and 4 bases, with 14 bases remaining between them. CDR3 loop: CAISLGGYEQYF. For the CDR3, the DNA is TGTGCCATCTCACTTGGGGGGTACGAGCAGTACTTC.

CDR3 DNA: TGTGCCAGCAGCCGGGGCGCGACAGGCAATAATTCACCCCTCCACTTT. Translation gives CASSRGATGNNSPLHF. The V gene is TRBV7-2, the J gene TRBJ1-6; D might be TRBD1 (6 bases). CDR1 is SGHTA, CDR2 FQGNSA, per germline. V lost 5 bases to trimming and J lost 5 bases, with 16 bases between them. This CDR3 comprises 16 residues.

This clonotype has just one count. The chain recombines TRBV5-1 with TRBJ1-4, with D perhaps matching TRBD1 (5 bases). V lost 3 bases to trimming and J lost 10 bases, with 25 bases between them. CDR1 is SGHRS, CDR2 YFSETQ, per germline. The CDR3 consists of 17 residues. CDR3 protein: CASSSMKTGTAGGKLFF. CDR3 in DNA: TGCGCCAGCAGCTCAATGAAAACCGGGACTGCGGGGGGAAAACTGTTTTTT.

This chain uses TRBV27 with TRBJ2-3; TRBD2 is a possible D gene (7 bases). Germline CDR1 is MNHEY and CDR2 is SMNVEV (reference sequence). The CDR3 length is 16 residues. V gave up 11 bases and J gave up 5 bases, with 26 bases separating them. The CDR3 is CARKGGGGIIGDTQYF. The CDR3 bases are TGTGCCCGCAAGGGGGGGGGCGGGATAATCGGAGATACGCAGTATTTT.

With respect to this clonotype: Possible read error: a much larger clone is one base away. The chain joins TRBV10-3 to TRBJ2-5, with 8 nucleotides matching TRBD2. Germline CDR1 is ENHRY and CDR2 is SYGVKD. The CDR3 is 12 amino acids. CDR3 region: CAIGLAPETKYF. The CDR3 DNA reads TGTGCCATCGGACTAGCTCCAGAGACCAAGTACTTC.

V usage is TRBV4-2 and J usage is TRBJ2-3; 8 nucleotides line up with TRBD2. Germline loops: CDR1 LGHNA, CDR2 YNFKEQ. V dropped 6 bases and J dropped 4; count of bases not matched to a gene: 9. The CDR3 is 15 residues long. CDR3 protein: CASRGRSGMADTQYF. The CDR3 bases are TGTGCCAGCAGGGGGCGTAGCGGGATGGCAGATACGCAGTATTTT.

The chain combines TRBV9 with TRBJ2-7; D gene ambiguous. Per germline, CDR1 SGDLS and CDR2 YYNGEE. The V gene lost 3 bases and the J gene lost 6 bases, with 10 bases spanning the gap. The CDR3 consists of 12 residues. CDR3 sequence: CASSANKGEQYF. The CDR3 DNA reads TGTGCCAGCAGCGCCAATAAGGGCGAGCAGTACTTC.

At least ten counts were recorded for this clonotype. The chain recombines TRBV7-9 with TRBJ1-1; D is unclear. This CDR3 region has 15 residues. Trimming pared 5 bases from V and 0 bases from J, leaving 13 bases between. Per the germline V gene, CDR1 is SEHNR and CDR2 is FQNEAQ (reference sequence). DNA of the CDR3: TGTGCCAGCAGCCTCCTTCAGTCGGTGAACACTGAAGCTTTCTTT. Protein sequence: CASSLLQSVNTEAFF.

This clonotype was found a few times. The chain has TRBV7-6 and TRBJ1-1; D remains unclear. V was trimmed by 5 bases and J by 1 base, leaving 14 bases between them. The germline CDR1 and CDR2 sequences are SGHVS and FNYEAQ. This CDR3 comprises 15 residues. The CDR3 coding sequence is TGTGCCAGCAGCCTGGGTCGGGCTTCGAACACTGAAGCTTTCTTT. This gives the protein CASSLGRASNTEAFF. The full variable domain, completed using reference TRBV7-6 and TRBJ1-1, is GAGVSQSPRYKVTKRGQDVALRCDPISGHVSLYWYRQALGQGPEFLTYFNYEAQQDKSGLPNDRFSAERPEGSISTLTIQRTEQRDSAMYRCASSLGRASNTEAFFGQGTRLTVV.

The J gene is TRBJ2-5, the V gene TRBV11-2; the match to TRBD1 covers 9 bases. This CDR3 has 14 residues. Germline values: CDR1 SGHAT, CDR2 FQNNGV. V was pared by 6 bases and J by 5 bases, with 7 bases of the junction left unmatched. The DNA for the CDR3 is TGTGCCAGCAGACACACAGGGGGCGGGGAGACCCAGTACTTC. Translating it yields CASRHTGGGETQYF.

The genes are TRBV15 and TRBJ2-6; a weak D match, TRBD1 (5 bases). The CDR3 sequence is 19 residues long. Germline lookup yields CDR1 LNHNV and CDR2 YYDKDF (reference sequence). The V and J ends lost 0 bases and 0 bases respectively, with 15 bases between them. The CDR3 reads CATSRDVQGILSGANVLTF. The CDR3 nucleotides read TGTGCCACCAGCAGAGATGTGCAGGGAATACTCTCTGGGGCCAACGTCCTGACTTTC.

In its sample, this clonotype was seen a few times. The chain couples TRBV5-1 to TRBJ1-1; D is unresolved. The CDR3 loop spans 13 amino acids. The germline V gene encodes CDR1 SGHRS and CDR2 YFSETQ. V gave up 4 bases and J gave up 3 bases, with 10 bases separating them. CDR3 in amino acids: CASSPAWDTEAFF. The CDR3 nucleotides read TGCGCCAGCAGCCCCGCCTGGGACACTGAAGCTTTCTTT.

This clonotype was counted a few times. V is TRBV7-8 and J is TRBJ2-1; 9 bases line up with TRBD1. CDR1 and CDR2 from the germline V gene are SGHVS and FQNEAQ. Germline trimming cut 5 bases from V and 4 bases from J; bases unmatched to any gene: 6. The CDR3 spans 15 residues. Written as DNA, the CDR3 is TGTGCCAGCAGCGCACAGGGGGCGCGGTACAATGAGCAGTTCTTC. Encoded protein: CASSAQGARYNEQFF. Full variable domain (rest looked up from reference TRBV7-8 and TRBJ2-1): GAGVSQSPRYKVAKRGQDVALRCDPISGHVSLFWYQQALGQGPEFLTYFQNEAQLDKSGLPSDRFFAERPEGSVSTLKIQRTQQEDSAVYLCASSAQGARYNEQFFGPGTRLTVL.

The V gene is TRBV6-1, the J gene TRBJ2-7, with D perhaps assigned TRBD1 or TRBD2 (5 bases each). Deletions cut 1 base from V and 2 bases from J, with 6 bases between. There are 13 residues in the CDR3. Germline values: CDR1 MNHNS, CDR2 SASEGT. CDR3 sequence reads: CASSEGGPYEQYF. The CDR3 DNA reads as TGTGCCAGCAGTGAAGGGGGACCCTACGAGCAGTACTTC.

In this sample, this clonotype turned up a few times. The V and J genes are TRBV5-8 and TRBJ2-5, with 8 bases that match TRBD1. Trimming cost V 4 bases and J 2 bases; bases outside gene matches: 7. The CDR3 sequence is 15 residues long. The germline V gene has CDR1 SGHTS and CDR2 YDEGEE. The CDR3 DNA is TGTGCCAGCAGCCTCGGACAGGGACGGCAAGAGACCCAGTACTTC. Protein sequence: CASSLGQGRQETQYF.

The gene calls are TRBV5-4 and TRBJ2-1; tentatively, D is TRBD1 (6 bases). This CDR3 has 16 amino acids. Germline lookup yields CDR1 SGHNT and CDR2 YYREEE (reference sequence). The germline V and J ends were trimmed by 0 bases and 7 bases, with 17 bases remaining between them. This CDR3 is CASSLGTASSANEQFF. In DNA, the CDR3 is TGTGCCAGCAGCTTGGGGACAGCCTCCTCTGCGAATGAGCAGTTCTTC.

As to this clonotype: One end of the junction fails to match germline, which may point to a read error. This chain joins TRBV7-7 and TRBJ1-4; no reliable D call. This CDR3 spans 13 amino acids. Germline V gene data show CDR1 as SSHAT and CDR2 as FNYEAQ (reference sequence). The CDR3, as DNA: TGTGCTAGCAGCCAATTCCCTAGTGAAAAACTGTTTTTT. It specifies CASSQFPSEKLFF. The complete variable domain, with remaining parts taken from reference TRBV7-7 and TRBJ1-4, reads GAGVSQSPRYKVTKRGQDVTLRCDPISSHATLYWYQQALGQGPEFLTYFNYEAQPDKSGLPSDRFSAERPEGSISTLTIQRTEQRDSAMYRCASSQFPSEKLFFGSGTQLSVL.

V usage is TRBV11-2 and J usage is TRBJ2-6; D ambiguous. Germline CDR1 is SGHAT and CDR2 is FQNNGV. This CDR3 has 17 amino acids. Trimming stripped 1 base from V and 0 bases from J, with 10 bases between. CDR3 loop: CASSLGVGFSGANVLTF. CDR3 bases: TGTGCCAGCAGCTTAGGAGTAGGGTTCTCTGGGGCCAACGTCCTGACTTTC.

This chain uses TRBV10-3 with TRBJ2-5; 8 positions agree with TRBD2. The trim removed 0 bases at V and 4 bases at J, leaving 7 bases unmatched. This CDR3 region has 16 residues. Germline CDR1 is ENHRY and CDR2 is SYGVKD. The CDR3 coding sequence is TGTGCCATCAGTGAGTCGAAAGCGGGAGCGGGAGAGACCCAGTACTTC. Its translation: CAISESKAGAGETQYF.

The table lists this clonotype with a few counts. The chain is built from TRBV28 and TRBJ1-2; tentative D call: TRBD1 (5 bases). With 4 bases removed from V and 3 bases from J, the gap between germline ends came to 21 bases. This CDR3 region has 17 residues. Germline V gene lookup returns CDR1 MDHEN and CDR2 SYDVKM. CDR3 protein: CASSSLDITGGYYGYTF. In DNA form, the CDR3 reads TGTGCCAGCAGTTCCCTTGACATAACGGGGGGTTACTATGGCTACACCTTC.

This clonotype was detected only a few times. The chain employs TRBV6-5 and TRBJ1-6; no clear D. CDR1 and CDR2 from the germline V gene are MNHEY and SVGAGI. V lost 5 bases, J lost 14 bases, and 16 bases lay in between. The CDR3 loop spans 13 amino acids. The CDR3 spells CASSAALFPALHF. Written as DNA, the CDR3 is TGTGCCAGCAGTGCGGCCCTGTTTCCAGCCCTCCACTTT.

This chain joins TRBV9 and TRBJ1-2; 7 positions match TRBD1. The CDR3 covers 14 residues. Unmatched junction bases numbered 7, after V lost 1 base and J lost 7 bases. Germline V CDR1 and CDR2: SGDLS, YYNGEE. The CDR3 protein is CASSVNDRVSGYTF. For the CDR3, the DNA is TGTGCCAGCAGCGTAAACGACAGGGTCAGTGGCTACACCTTC.

This clonotype was recorded a few times. The chain is built from TRBV10-3 and TRBJ2-2, with D possibly TRBD2 on 6 matching bases. The V and J ends lost 8 bases and 4 bases respectively, with 8 bases between them. The CDR3 extends over 12 amino acids. Germline V CDR1 and CDR2: ENHRY, SYGVKD. The CDR3 reads CAIAGGTGELFF. DNA for the CDR3: TGTGCCATCGCCGGGGGCACCGGGGAGCTGTTTTTT.

This clonotype has ten or more counts. The chain carries TRBV7-2 and TRBJ2-5; 7 bases agree with TRBD2. The CDR3 spans 17 residues. Germline V gene lookup returns CDR1 SGHTA and CDR2 FQGNSA. Unmatched junction bases numbered 17, after V lost 1 base and J lost 9 bases. The DNA of the CDR3 is TGTGCCAGCAGCTTAGTTCTAGCGGAGGGTGTACGTGGAGCCCAGTACTTC. It specifies CASSLVLAEGVRGAQYF.